This T cell receptor (beta chain) is from a study of regulatory T cells in long-lasting Graves disease. TCR beta libraries were built with iRepertoire HTBI primers and Arm-PCR of CDR3 regions. TCRdb recomputed calls from the multiplex PCR reads with MiXCR, one row per CDR3 protein. The data contain 400,000 to 500,000 distinct CDR3 sequences, 15% of them singletons. About this clonotype: Its antigen is unknown.

Time point here: newly diagnosed GD, antithyroid drugs for less than 3 months. PBMC-extracted RNA yielded the TCR library. Regarding the study as a whole: Limited samples may have lowered accuracy.

Trimming took 6 bases from V and 2 from J; bases not matched to a gene: 9. This CDR3 comprises 16 residues. Per germline, CDR1 MNHNS and CDR2 SASEGT. This sample was shared with a second study, whose subject was T cells in Graves' hyperthyroidism and ophthalmopathy. As that report states: The authors deemed Graves' hyperthyroidism stable absent ophthalmopathy progression within 18 months.

This chain joins TRBV6-1 and TRBJ2-3; 9 positions match TRBD1. The source material was peripheral blood mononuclear cells (PBMCs), sampled at new diagnosis, from a patient treated with antithyroid drugs. This TCR came from a woman under 40 with Graves disease. The CDR3: CASRQPGQGDTDTQYF. The CDR3 DNA sequence: TGTGCCAGCAGACAACCGGGACAGGGAGACACAGATACGCAGTATTTT.